What follows describes a single T cell receptor (beta chain). The antigen is not known. Other DNA sequences in the sample encode the same CDR3. This sample stems from a study of cytomegalovirus exposure and HLA in healthy donors. Findings and limits, study-wide: Researchers counted 164 TCR beta chains as cytomegalovirus-associated. Presence/absence analyses assumed roughly uniform sequencing depth across donors. Several of the most significant clusters appeared, in a later analysis, to be linked to common viral pathogens.

The primer mix had 60 Vbeta and 13 Jbeta primers. Clones were read by immunoSEQ multiplex PCR, and TCRdb kept only the in-frame ones, dropping some. The data hold tens of thousands of clones, with more than 50% observed a single time. CDR3 length equals 15 residues. The germline CDR1 and CDR2 sequences are MNHEY and SVGAGI. The germline V and J ends were trimmed by 4 bases and 6 bases, with 19 bases remaining between them. The TCR was taken from a woman between 40 and 55 years old in good health and CMV-seropositive. Sequenced material: PBMCs. The chain joins TRBV6-5 to TRBJ2-7, with D unresolved. CDR3 protein: CASSSLNPVISEQYF. DNA for the CDR3: TGTGCCAGCAGTTCCCTGAACCCCGTGATCAGCGAGCAGTACTTC.